These T cell receptor beta chains were read from a single sample in a study of long-term antiretroviral therapy in people with HIV. Sequenced by immunoSEQ multiplex PCR; TCRdb stores in-frame clones only, minus some. Of about 27,000 clones in the sample, more than 80% are singletons; the top ten hold approximately 8.3%. Source: unsorted PBMCs, taken 3 years after starting antiretroviral therapy. The receptors were gathered from a man in his forties or fifties with HIV. Each CDR3 is given with its conserved first and last residue. The order of the fields is J gene, V gene, CDR3 protein.

J: TRBJ1-5
V: TRBV6-4
CDR3: CASSEEGNQPQHF

J: TRBJ1-4
V: TRBV28
CDR3: CASSPRGFNEKLFF

J: TRBJ1-1
V: TRBV5-1
CDR3: CASSFLSGGNTEAFF

J: TRBJ2-1
V: TRBV7-2
CDR3: CASSLVDEQFF

J: TRBJ2-1
V: TRBV25-1
CDR3: CASSAPGDEQFF

J: TRBJ2-5
V: TRBV4-1
CDR3: CASSQDPGVWGRDPREETQYF

J: TRBJ2-3
V: TRBV30
CDR3: CAWSVWGEGRTDTQYF

J: TRBJ1-2
V: TRBV5-5
CDR3: CASNIQIRSDSGGDGYTF

J: TRBJ1-1
V: TRBV12-5
CDR3: CASGPQGGAGTEAFF

J: TRBJ2-3
V: TRBV6-1
CDR3: CASSEALGGGDTQYF

J: TRBJ2-5
V: TRBV11-3
CDR3: CASSLWTQETQYF

J: TRBJ1-1
V: TRBV28
CDR3: CASSIYRDTEAFF

J: TRBJ2-7
V: TRBV30
CDR3: CAWSGGQGMREQYF

J: TRBJ1-2
V: TRBV20-1
CDR3: CSAQQSGYTF

J: TRBJ2-7
V: TRBV30
CDR3: CAWSMGGVPYEQYF

J: TRBJ1-6
V: TRBV10-3
CDR3: CAIRDSYNSPLHF

J: TRBJ1-2
V: TRBV9
CDR3: CASSVAQPANYGYTF

J: TRBJ2-3
V: TRBV2
CDR3: CASRGTSGKPTDTQYF

J: TRBJ2-7
V: TRBV5-1
CDR3: CASSLDRTVYEQYF

J: TRBJ1-1
V: TRBV19
CDR3: CASKFLGDGTEAFF

J: TRBJ2-1
V: TRBV30
CDR3: CAWSVLGNEQFF

J: TRBJ2-7
V: TRBV11-2
CDR3: CASSLRGFGREQYF

J: TRBJ1-3
V: TRBV29-1
CDR3: CSVEGLPSGNTIYF

J: TRBJ1-3
V: TRBV6-5
CDR3: CASSYGDDSGNTIYF

J: TRBJ2-2
V: TRBV2
CDR3: CASSEVTGYTGELFF

J: TRBJ2-7
V: TRBV19
CDR3: CASSIGLLAGAVQYF

J: TRBJ2-3
V: TRBV18
CDR3: CASSTGDVDTQYF

J: TRBJ2-1
V: TRBV16
CDR3: CASSRFSFPNNEQFF

J: TRBJ2-5
V: TRBV5-1
CDR3: CASSLYGGAETQYF

J: TRBJ2-5
V: TRBV20-1
CDR3: CSARWAGAQYF

J: TRBJ2-3
V: TRBV5-6
CDR3: CASSHSTGYSDTQYF

J: TRBJ2-2
V: TRBV27
CDR3: CASRRDSGELFF

J: TRBJ1-1
V: TRBV19
CDR3: CASSMAYTEAFF

J: TRBJ2-2
V: TRBV18
CDR3: CASSPPQRTNTGELFF

J: -
V: TRBV18
CDR3: CASSPDLDRLLSYEQYF

J: TRBJ1-6
V: TRBV6-1
CDR3: CASSEPVESVNSPLHF

J: TRBJ1-1
V: TRBV6-1
CDR3: CASSEGGVTEAFF

J: TRBJ2-3
V: TRBV7-9
CDR3: CASSLGGQGADTQYF

J: TRBJ2-7
V: TRBV4-2
CDR3: CASSPGLAYEQYF

J: TRBJ2-7
V: TRBV6-5
CDR3: CASSYLVSGSYEQYF

J: TRBJ2-7
V: TRBV19
CDR3: CASSGTGTASYEQYF

J: TRBJ2-7
V: TRBV27
CDR3: CASSLSPTIEQYF

J: TRBJ2-5
V: TRBV14
CDR3: CASSQAGRGKETQYF

J: TRBJ2-1
V: TRBV15
CDR3: CATRDSLRGEQFF

J: TRBJ1-1
V: TRBV6-5
CDR3: CASSLQGREAFF

J: TRBJ1-1
V: TRBV19
CDR3: CASSIGQGALNTEAFF

J: TRBJ2-5
V: TRBV4-2
CDR3: CASSQARSGSRGETQYF

J: TRBJ1-1
V: TRBV5-1
CDR3: CASSLVEAGSGTNTEAFF